The present T cell receptor (beta chain) was sequenced within a study of T cell clones after liver transplantation. The CDR3 covers 11 residues. Germline-derived CDR1 and CDR2 are DFQATT and SNEGSKA (reference sequence). Trimming cost V 2 bases and J 5 bases, with 7 bases left between them. Clones were read by immunoSEQ multiplex PCR, and TCRdb kept only the in-frame ones, dropping some. The table lists tens of thousands of clones, 71% of them singletons. The study's findings and limits: Circulating graft-donor-reactive CD4 TCRbeta sequences fell significantly post-transplant in 5 of 8 subjects.

This clone has just one count. As yet, its antigen is unknown. The receptor's source is a human donor who received a liver transplant. This rearrangement joins TRBV20-1 to TRBJ2-7; unclear D gene. This specimen was CD4+ T cells from blood, taken before liver transplant. DNA for the CDR3: TGCAGTGCTAGACAGGTCAACGAGCAGTACTTC. Translation gives CSARQVNEQYF.